This T cell receptor beta chain emerged from a study of T-cell reconstitution after alpha-beta-depleted transplantation in children. The CDR3 is 16 amino acids. The V gene's germline CDR1 is SGHTA and CDR2 FQGNSA. Deletions cut 5 bases from V and 4 bases from J, with 20 bases between. There are a few counts of this clonotype. Using unique molecular identifiers, the investigators prepared the TCRbeta library. TCRdb analysed the PCR reads with MiXCR anew, one entry per CDR3 protein. The table shows hundreds of thousands of distinct CDR3 sequences, with 8.5% to 10% occurring only once. The sequencing here drew on PBMCs from the stem cell graft donor, taken from the stem cell graft. The genes are TRBV7-2 and TRBJ1-1; TRBD1 is a possible D gene (5 bases). The origin of this receptor is a human donor who donated a stem cell graft to a child with acute lymphoblastic leukemia. CDR3 sequence: CASSPPGAGRGTEAFF. The CDR3 DNA reads as TGTGCCAGCAGCCCCCCCGGGGCCGGGCGAGGCACTGAAGCTTTCTTT. The whole variable domain, remainder taken from reference TRBV7-2 and TRBJ1-1, is GAGVSQSPSNKVTEKGKDVELRCDPISGHTALYWYRQSLGQGLEFLIYFQGNSAPDKSGLPSDRFSAERTGGSVSTLTIQRTQQEDSAVYLCASSPPGAGRGTEAFFGQGTRLTVV.